This TCR beta chain emerged from a study of PD-1 blockade in classical Hodgkin lymphoma. Whole-study findings and limits: Why repertoires differed is undefined; disease activity or prior therapy possibly contributed. Some patients began nivolumab under 1 year after ASCT. These patients were excluded from later analyses. Newly diagnosed patients had diversity similar to the baseline diversity of complete responders. It was reported that newly diagnosed patients had less baseline TCR diversity than healthy donors.

This clone was counted a few times. What it binds is not known. The table came from immunoSEQ multiplex PCR; TCRdb's copy has only in-frame clones and leaves some out. The profile shows 27,000 or so clones, about three quarters of them singletons. From germline, CDR1 is SGHDN and CDR2 FVKESK. The CDR3 totals 16 residues. V lost 2 bases and J lost 4, with 18 bases in between. In every patient, relapse followed autologous stem cell transplantation, while exposure to brentuximab vedotin differed. Purification of CD4+ T cells from thawed PBMCs was achieved by magnetic negative selection. This specimen was CD4+ T cells from blood, taken at baseline. The V and J genes are TRBV14 and TRBJ2-7; D call uncertain. This TCR derives from a human donor with classical Hodgkin lymphoma. The CDR3 region has the DNA TGTGCCAGCAGCCAAACCCTCGCGGTCCGGTTTTACGAGCAGTACTTC. Encoded protein: CASSQTLAVRFYEQYF.